Listed below are T cell receptor beta chains from one sample, sequenced in a study of beta chain features in type 1 diabetes. The table came from immunoSEQ multiplex PCR; TCRdb's copy has only in-frame clones and leaves some out. The table shows around 600,000 clones, with over 10% occurring only once. The sequencing sample was made of naive CD4+ T cells from blood. These TCRs come from a man in his thirties or forties with type 1 diabetes. CDR3s include the opening cysteine and the closing phenylalanine or tryptophan. Each record gives: J gene, V gene, clone size, D gene, CDR3 DNA, CDR3 protein. The D gene is left open where the match is weak. Some rows have no size entry. The others give once, few or many, or a class for an expanded clone.

J: TRBJ2-2; V: TRBV2; size: .; D: .; DNA: TGTGCCAGCACCACAAGAGGCCCGAACACCGGGGAGCTGTTTTTT; CDR3: CASTTRGPNTGELFF
J: TRBJ2-5; V: TRBV5-1; size: .; D: .; DNA: TGCGCCAGCAGCTTGGCACCACAAGAGACCCAGTACTTC; CDR3: CASSLAPQETQYF
J: TRBJ2-1; V: TRBV7-2; size: once; D: TRBD2; DNA: TGTGCCAGCAGCTTAAGGTTTAGCGGGGCCTACAATGAGCAGTTCTTC; CDR3: CASSLRFSGAYNEQFF
J: TRBJ1-2; V: TRBV29-1; size: .; D: .; DNA: TGCAGCGTCGGGGGGGACACCCGGGGCTACACCTTC; CDR3: CSVGGDTRGYTF
J: TRBJ2-3; V: TRBV19; size: few; D: .; DNA: TGTGCCAGCCTTTCACAGTTCACAGATACGCAGTATTTT; CDR3: CASLSQFTDTQYF
J: TRBJ2-2; V: TRBV7-9; size: .; D: .; DNA: TGTGCCAGCAGCTTAAGGCAGGCCACCGGGGAGCTGTTTTTT; CDR3: CASSLRQATGELFF
J: TRBJ2-5; V: TRBV7-2; size: few; D: .; DNA: TGTGCCAGCAGCTTAGCGCGTGAGACCCAGTACTTC; CDR3: CASSLARETQYF
J: TRBJ2-1; V: TRBV4-2; size: .; D: .; DNA: TGTGCCAGCAGCCAGACGGGTTTCGGAGAGCAGTTCTTC; CDR3: CASSQTGFGEQFF
J: TRBJ1-2; V: TRBV27; size: .; D: .; DNA: TGTGCCAGCAGTTTCGGCAGGAACTATGGCTACACCTTC; CDR3: CASSFGRNYGYTF
J: TRBJ2-7; V: TRBV7-8; size: once; D: .; DNA: TGTGCCAGCAGCTTAGGAGGGCTTACAGGGTCCTACGAGCAGTACTTC; CDR3: CASSLGGLTGSYEQYF
J: TRBJ1-2; V: TRBV27; size: .; D: .; DNA: TGTGCCAGCAGTACAGGGAGGGACTATGGCTACACCTTC; CDR3: CASSTGRDYGYTF
J: TRBJ1-3; V: TRBV9; size: .; D: TRBD1; DNA: TGTGCCAGCAGCCCTAGGGGGGCAGGGGGCTTCTCTGGAAACACCATATATTTT; CDR3: CASSPRGAGGFSGNTIYF
J: TRBJ2-7; V: TRBV27; size: few; D: TRBD2; DNA: TGTGCCAGCAGATCGGACACGGGGGGCTACGAGCAGTACTTC; CDR3: CASRSDTGGYEQYF
J: TRBJ1-2; V: TRBV7-9; size: few; D: .; DNA: TGTGCCAGCAGCTTAGCGGCCAGGGAATTCTCCGGCTACACCTTC; CDR3: CASSLAAREFSGYTF
J: TRBJ1-5; V: TRBV5-8; size: few; D: TRBD1; DNA: TGTGCCAGCAGCTTCGACAGGGATCAGCCCCAGCATTTT; CDR3: CASSFDRDQPQHF
J: TRBJ1-2; V: TRBV6-5; size: .; D: TRBD1; DNA: TGTGCCAGCAGTTACACCGGACAGGGAGACTATGGCTACACCTTC; CDR3: CASSYTGQGDYGYTF
J: TRBJ2-1; V: TRBV6-5; size: .; D: .; DNA: TGTGCCAGCAGTTACAGGGGTTCCTACAATGAGCAGTTCTTC; CDR3: CASSYRGSYNEQFF
J: TRBJ2-7; V: TRBV29-1; size: few; D: .; DNA: TGCAGCGTAATAGGATACCCCAGAGGTCTGGACTACGAGCAGTACTTC; CDR3: CSVIGYPRGLDYEQYF
J: TRBJ1-6; V: TRBV6-5; size: .; D: .; DNA: TGTGCCAGCAGTTACGACAGAAATTCACCCCTCCACTTT; CDR3: CASSYDRNSPLHF
J: TRBJ1-4; V: TRBV6-5; size: .; D: .; DNA: TGTGCCAGCAGTGTCCGGACAGAGGAGGGGGAAAAACTGTTTTTT; CDR3: CASSVRTEEGEKLFF
J: TRBJ1-2; V: TRBV6-5; size: .; D: .; DNA: TGTGCCAGCCTCGGACTGGAGAGGGACTATGGCTACACCTTC; CDR3: CASLGLERDYGYTF
J: TRBJ1-6; V: TRBV7-2; size: few; D: .; DNA: TGTGCCAGCAGCTTAGACCGGGGATCACCCCTCCACTTT; CDR3: CASSLDRGSPLHF
J: TRBJ2-7; V: TRBV7-9; size: once; D: .; DNA: TGTGCCAGCAGCTTAGACGGGGCCTCCTACGAGCAGTACTTC; CDR3: CASSLDGASYEQYF
J: TRBJ1-6; V: TRBV2; size: .; D: TRBD1; DNA: TGTGCCAGCAGTGAAGCGATGGGACAGGGTAATTCACCCCTCCACTTT; CDR3: CASSEAMGQGNSPLHF
J: TRBJ1-2; V: TRBV6-5; size: few; D: TRBD1; DNA: TGTGCCAGCAGTTACAAACGCACAGGGGATCATGGCTACACCTTC; CDR3: CASSYKRTGDHGYTF
J: TRBJ1-4; V: TRBV6-5; size: .; D: .; DNA: TGTGCCAGCAGTTACAGAGCAACTAATGAAAAACTGTTTTTT; CDR3: CASSYRATNEKLFF
J: TRBJ1-2; V: TRBV4-3; size: few; D: .; DNA: TGCGCCAGCAGCCAAGATAGGGCCTGGGACTATGGCTACACCTTC; CDR3: CASSQDRAWDYGYTF
J: TRBJ1-1; V: TRBV5-1; size: few; D: .; DNA: TGCGCCAGCAGCTTGGATGGGGTGTTGAACACTGAAGCTTTCTTT; CDR3: CASSLDGVLNTEAFF
J: TRBJ2-5; V: TRBV9; size: once; D: TRBD2; DNA: TGTGCCAGCAGCCCCCCGGGGGGGAACCAAGAGACCCAGTACTTC; CDR3: CASSPPGGNQETQYF
J: TRBJ1-5; V: TRBV4-1; size: few; D: .; DNA: TGCGCCAGCAGCCATTCGGGGGCGCGGGGCAATCAGCCCCAGCATTTT; CDR3: CASSHSGARGNQPQHF
J: TRBJ1-3; V: TRBV6-5; size: few; D: .; DNA: TGTGCCACAGCAGTCGGCAGGAGCTCTGGAAACACCATATATTTT; CDR3: CATAVGRSSGNTIYF
J: TRBJ1-1; V: TRBV7-3; size: .; D: .; DNA: TGTGCCAGCAGCTCCCTGGGGGTGAACACTGAAGCTTTCTTT; CDR3: CASSSLGVNTEAFF
J: TRBJ2-1; V: TRBV7-9; size: few; D: .; DNA: TGTGCCAGCAGTCGACGTACTACCTACAATGAGCAGTTCTTC; CDR3: CASSRRTTYNEQFF
J: TRBJ1-6; V: TRBV9; size: .; D: .; DNA: TGTGCCAGCAGCGTAGATCGGTGGGCTTCGGGTAATTCACCCCTCCACTTT; CDR3: CASSVDRWASGNSPLHF
J: TRBJ2-7; V: TRBV6-5; size: .; D: .; DNA: TGTGCCAGCAGTTACTCGCACAGGGTTGGCTACGAGCAGTACTTC; CDR3: CASSYSHRVGYEQYF
J: TRBJ1-1; V: TRBV6-5; size: .; D: .; DNA: TGTGCCAGCAGTTACTCTCTGGGGCAGGGGAACACTGAAGCTTTCTTT; CDR3: CASSYSLGQGNTEAFF
J: TRBJ1-1; V: TRBV6-6; size: .; D: .; DNA: TGTGCCAGCAGTTTCTGGGACAACTCGGCTACTGAAGCTTTCTTT; CDR3: CASSFWDNSATEAFF
J: TRBJ1-4; V: TRBV29-1; size: few; D: .; DNA: TGCAGCGCCTGCCCACAGGGTCCTAATGAAAAACTGTTTTTT; CDR3: CSACPQGPNEKLFF
J: TRBJ1-4; V: TRBV19; size: few; D: TRBD1; DNA: TGTGCCAGTAGTATAGCATCGGGACAGCTGGATGAAAAACTGTTTTTT; CDR3: CASSIASGQLDEKLFF
J: TRBJ2-5; V: TRBV7-9; size: few; D: TRBD1; DNA: TGTGCCAGCAGCACCCGGACAGGGGAGGAGACCCAGTACTTC; CDR3: CASSTRTGEETQYF
J: TRBJ2-2; V: TRBV30; size: .; D: .; DNA: TGTGCCTGGAGTTCCGCACCTCTGAACACCGGGGAGCTGTTTTTT; CDR3: CAWSSAPLNTGELFF
J: TRBJ2-3; V: TRBV11-2; size: .; D: .; DNA: TGTGCCGGGGGGATCCTTAGCACAGATACGCAGTATTTT; CDR3: CAGGILSTDTQYF
J: TRBJ2-2; V: TRBV9; size: .; D: .; DNA: TGTGCCAGCAGCGTACTGGGTTACACCGGGGAGCTGTTTTTT; CDR3: CASSVLGYTGELFF
J: TRBJ1-3; V: TRBV7-3; size: once; D: .; DNA: TGTGCCAGCAGCTCCGGGCAAGTGGGGAACACCATATATTTT; CDR3: CASSSGQVGNTIYF
J: TRBJ1-1; V: TRBV7-9; size: .; D: TRBD1; DNA: TGTGCCAGCAGCTTAGGACAGGGGATTAACACTGAAGCTTTCTTT; CDR3: CASSLGQGINTEAFF
J: TRBJ2-4; V: TRBV5-1; size: .; D: .; DNA: TGCGCCAGCAAGGGCGAAACGAACATTCAGTACTTC; CDR3: CASKGETNIQYF
J: TRBJ2-7; V: TRBV19; size: .; D: .; DNA: TGTGCCAGTAGTACCCGGACAGAGCAGTACTTC; CDR3: CASSTRTEQYF
J: TRBJ1-6; V: TRBV7-9; size: .; D: TRBD1; DNA: TGTGCCAGCAGCCCCGGGACAGTTAATTCACCCCTCCACTTT; CDR3: CASSPGTVNSPLHF